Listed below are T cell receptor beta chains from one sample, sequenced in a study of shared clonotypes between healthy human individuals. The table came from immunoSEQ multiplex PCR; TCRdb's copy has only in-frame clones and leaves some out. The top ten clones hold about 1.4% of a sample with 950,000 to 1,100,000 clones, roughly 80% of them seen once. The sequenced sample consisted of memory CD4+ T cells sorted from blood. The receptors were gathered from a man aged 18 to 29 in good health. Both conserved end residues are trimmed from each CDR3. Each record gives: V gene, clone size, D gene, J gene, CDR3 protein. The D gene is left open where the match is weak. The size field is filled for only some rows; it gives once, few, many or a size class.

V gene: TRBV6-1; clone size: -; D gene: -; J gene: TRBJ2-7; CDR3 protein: ASSEVPGRTYEQY
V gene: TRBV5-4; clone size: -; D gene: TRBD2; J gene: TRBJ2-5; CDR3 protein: ASSSPTSGRDQETQY
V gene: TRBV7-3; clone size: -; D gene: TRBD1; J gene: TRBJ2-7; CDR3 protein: ASSATGAKRDEQY
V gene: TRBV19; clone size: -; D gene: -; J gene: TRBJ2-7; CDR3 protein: ASSTGRDTYEQY
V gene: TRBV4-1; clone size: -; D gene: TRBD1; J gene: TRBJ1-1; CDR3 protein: ASSQGQGPSTEAF
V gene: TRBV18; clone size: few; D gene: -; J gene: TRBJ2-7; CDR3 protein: ASSPTEYEQY
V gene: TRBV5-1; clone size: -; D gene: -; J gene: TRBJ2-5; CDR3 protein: ASSLSPGPETQY
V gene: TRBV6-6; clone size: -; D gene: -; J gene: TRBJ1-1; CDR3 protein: ASSYQGLNTEAF
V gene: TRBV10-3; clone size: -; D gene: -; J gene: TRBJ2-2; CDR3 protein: AISESPPMASNTGELF
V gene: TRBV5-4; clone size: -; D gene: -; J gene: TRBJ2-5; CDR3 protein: ASSFGGLQETQY
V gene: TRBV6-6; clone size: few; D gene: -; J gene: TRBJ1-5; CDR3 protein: ASITGGRSSNQPQH
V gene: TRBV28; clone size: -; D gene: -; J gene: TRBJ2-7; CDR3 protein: ASSPGGGQTYEQY
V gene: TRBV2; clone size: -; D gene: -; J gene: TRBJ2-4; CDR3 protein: ASSTRDPALSKNIQY
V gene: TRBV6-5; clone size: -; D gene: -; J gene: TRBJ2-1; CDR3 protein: ASSRRGADNEQF
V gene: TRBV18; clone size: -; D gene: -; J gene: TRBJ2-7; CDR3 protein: ASSPGGGTSYEQY
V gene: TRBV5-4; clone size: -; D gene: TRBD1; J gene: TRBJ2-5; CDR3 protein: ASSKDRAQETQY
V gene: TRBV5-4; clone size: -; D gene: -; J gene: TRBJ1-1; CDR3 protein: ASSSLLNTEAF
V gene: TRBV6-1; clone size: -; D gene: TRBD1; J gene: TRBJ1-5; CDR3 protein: ASTKDRGGQPQH
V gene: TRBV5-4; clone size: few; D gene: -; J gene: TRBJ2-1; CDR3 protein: ASRTDGSPTMKQF
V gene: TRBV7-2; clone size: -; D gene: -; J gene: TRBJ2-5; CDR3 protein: ASSLGVWLAHQETQY
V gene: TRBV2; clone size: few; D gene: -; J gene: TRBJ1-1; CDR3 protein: ATIPPLNTEAF
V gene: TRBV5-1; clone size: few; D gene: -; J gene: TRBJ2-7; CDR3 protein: ASSPEGWYEQY
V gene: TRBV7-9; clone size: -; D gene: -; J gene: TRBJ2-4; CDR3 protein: ASSSAGQKNIQY
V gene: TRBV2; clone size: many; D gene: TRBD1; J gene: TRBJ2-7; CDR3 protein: ASSGRTGFSYEQY
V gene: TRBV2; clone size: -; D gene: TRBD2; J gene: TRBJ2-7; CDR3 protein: ASTTHPGLADYEQY
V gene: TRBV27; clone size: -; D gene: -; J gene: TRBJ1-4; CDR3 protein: ASSLSGVGEKLF
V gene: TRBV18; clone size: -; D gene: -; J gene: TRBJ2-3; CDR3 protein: ASSPLPDPFTQY
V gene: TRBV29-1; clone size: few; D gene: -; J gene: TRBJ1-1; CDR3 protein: SVEAGREAF
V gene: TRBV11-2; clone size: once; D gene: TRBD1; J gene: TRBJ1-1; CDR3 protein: ASSLNRGITEAF
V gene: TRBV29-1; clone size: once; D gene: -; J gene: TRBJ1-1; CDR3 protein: SVDQLGSKEAF